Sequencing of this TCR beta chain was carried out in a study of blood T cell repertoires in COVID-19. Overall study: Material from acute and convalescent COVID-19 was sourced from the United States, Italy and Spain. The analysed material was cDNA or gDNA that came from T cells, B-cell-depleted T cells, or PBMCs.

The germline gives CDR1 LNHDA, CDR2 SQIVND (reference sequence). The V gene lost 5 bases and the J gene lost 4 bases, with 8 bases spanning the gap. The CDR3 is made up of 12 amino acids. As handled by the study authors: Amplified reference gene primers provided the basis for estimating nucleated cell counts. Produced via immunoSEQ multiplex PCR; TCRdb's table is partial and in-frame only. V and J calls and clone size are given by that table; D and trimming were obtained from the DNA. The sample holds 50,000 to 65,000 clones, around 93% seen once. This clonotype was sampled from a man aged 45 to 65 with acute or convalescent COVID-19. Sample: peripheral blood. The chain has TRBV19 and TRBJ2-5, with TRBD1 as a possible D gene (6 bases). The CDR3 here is CASSSQGETQYF. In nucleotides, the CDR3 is TGTGCCAGTAGTTCACAGGGAGAGACCCAGTACTTC.